What follows is one T cell receptor (beta chain) and its context. The record originates from a study of blood T cell repertoires in COVID-19. Study background: The samples span acute and convalescent COVID-19 from the United States, Italy and Spain. Sources were T cells, B-cell-depleted T cells, or PBMCs; the material itself was cDNA or gDNA.

The germline gives CDR1 LGHNA, CDR2 YNFKEQ. V gave up 0 bases and J gave up 6 bases, with 8 bases separating them. CDR3 size: 14 residues. Authors' analysis steps: From reference gene primer amplification, estimates of nucleated cell counts were derived. Sequencing used immunoSEQ multiplex PCR; TCRdb keeps in-frame clones, though not all of them. V, J and clone size reflect that table, while D and trimming were determined from the DNA. This sample carries 150,000 to 200,000 clones, roughly 86% of them seen once, and the ten largest clones take less than 3.5%. The J gene is TRBJ2-2, the V gene TRBV4-2; D may be TRBD1 (6 bases). The specimen sequenced was peripheral blood. This clonotype was obtained from a man aged 65 to 85 with acute or convalescent COVID-19. CDR3 nucleotides: TGTGCCAGCAGCCAAGATGGGGGCTCCGGGGAGCTGTTTTTT. This sequence encodes CASSQDGGSGELFF.